This TCR beta chain was captured in a study of T cell clonality in common variable immunodeficiency. Whole-study findings and limits: Patient heterogeneity in the CVID cohort limited correlations between repertoire features and clinical complications. CVID subjects shared fewer TCRbeta clones than healthy controls did.

Remarks on this clone: Its antigen remains unknown. The read stops 3 residues short of the end of the CDR3; the missing end is completed from the germline J gene.

Some clones are missing from TCRdb's copy, which holds only in-frame ones; the method was immunoSEQ multiplex PCR. Reported are about 35,000 clones, none seen only once; the ten largest carry under 4.5%. Trimming removed 0 bases from V and 5 bases from J; junction bases left unmatched: 8. CDR3 size: 16 residues. Germline assignment: CDR1 SNHLY and CDR2 FYNNEI. Most patients and controls had Caucasian heritage. This chain links TRBV2 with TRBJ2-5; 8 positions match TRBD2. Sequences were obtained from peripheral blood mononuclear cells. The TCR originated in a person between 18 and 75 years old in good health. The sequenced part of the CDR3 DNA is TGTGCCAGCAGTGAAGCGCTTGGCGGGGGGCGGGAGACC. It translates to CASSEALGGGRET. The whole CDR3 protein reads CASSEALGGGRETQYF.